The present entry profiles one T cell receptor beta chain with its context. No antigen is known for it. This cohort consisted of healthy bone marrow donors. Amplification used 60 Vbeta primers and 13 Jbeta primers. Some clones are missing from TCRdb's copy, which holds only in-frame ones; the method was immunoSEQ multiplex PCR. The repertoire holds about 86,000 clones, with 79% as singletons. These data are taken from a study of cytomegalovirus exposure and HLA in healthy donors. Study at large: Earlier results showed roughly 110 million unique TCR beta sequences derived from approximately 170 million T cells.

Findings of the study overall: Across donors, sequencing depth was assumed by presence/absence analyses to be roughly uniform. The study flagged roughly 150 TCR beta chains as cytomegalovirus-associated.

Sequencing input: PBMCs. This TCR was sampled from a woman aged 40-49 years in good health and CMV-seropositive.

CDR3 loop: CASSFPGTSGRDEQYF. CDR3 DNA sequence: TGTGCCAGCAGTTTCCCGGGGACTAGCGGGAGGGACGAGCAGTACTTC. The rearrangement uses TRBV28 and TRBJ2-7; 16 positions agree with TRBD2. The CDR3 totals 16 residues. V gave up 3 bases and J gave up 5 bases; unmatched junction bases: 4. CDR1 and CDR2 (germline): MDHEN, SYDVKM.